These T cell receptor beta chains were read from a single sample in a study of cytomegalovirus exposure and HLA in healthy donors. Sequencing used immunoSEQ multiplex PCR; TCRdb keeps in-frame clones, though not all of them. The table lists more than 65,000 clones, around 96% of them singletons. Sequencing used PBMCs. The receptors here all came from a woman in her late teens or twenties in good health and CMV-seronegative. Both conserved end residues are part of each CDR3.

CDR3 length: 16
V gene: TRBV7-6
CDR3 protein: CASRDISGRASGELFF

CDR3 length: 17
V gene: TRBV27
CDR3 protein: CASSFGQVPLRTGELFF

CDR3 length: 16
V gene: TRBV7-2
CDR3 protein: CASSLVAGMGTDTQYF

CDR3 length: 15
V gene: TRBV5-1
CDR3 protein: CASSLDRGTNTEAFF

CDR3 length: 15
V gene: TRBV18
CDR3 protein: CASSPPSGRAETQYF

CDR3 length: 14
V gene: TRBV5-4
CDR3 protein: CASSPDRGFGEQYF

CDR3 length: 12
V gene: TRBV18
CDR3 protein: CASSPEADTQYF

CDR3 length: 14
V gene: TRBV9
CDR3 protein: CASSDGGPTDTQYF

CDR3 length: 15
V gene: TRBV6-5
CDR3 protein: CASSTAGDGTDTQYF

CDR3 length: 14
V gene: TRBV10-3
CDR3 protein: CAIRSGGADTEAFF

CDR3 length: 16
V gene: TRBV6-1
CDR3 protein: CASSELIGTVVYGYTF

CDR3 length: 17
V gene: TRBV11-2
CDR3 protein: CASSLDPGTGPYNEQFF